This TCR beta chain was sequenced during a study of post-analysis software for immune sequencing data. Findings of the study overall: TRBV5-6, TRBV5-1 and TRBV20-1 belonged to a set of about five TRBV segments that were more frequent in patients than controls.

This clonotype was detected only a few times. Antigen unknown. V was clipped by 6 bases and J by 4 bases, with 10 bases between them. The CDR3 length is 11 residues. Germline CDR1 reads DFQATT; CDR2 reads SNEGSKA (reference sequence). Built from TCR beta cDNA, the libraries had unique molecular identifiers in them. Input of roughly 0.95 to 11 million T cells yielded 500,000 to 550,000 cDNA molecules. A single record per CDR3 protein comes from TCRdb applying MiXCR to the PCR reads. The sample comprises over 150,000 distinct CDR3 sequences, about 30% of which are singletons, and 1.5% rests with the top ten.

Input material: blood. J is TRBJ2-7 and V is TRBV20-1; D is perhaps TRBD2 (5 bases). The sequence derives from a girl aged 10-17 years with multiple sclerosis. CDR3: CSALAGYEQYF. For the CDR3, the DNA is TGCAGTGCCCTAGCTGGGTACGAGCAGTACTTC.